Each of the 20 T cell receptor beta chains below was sequenced from the same sample in a study of T cell clonality in common variable immunodeficiency. Study-level findings and limits: Reportedly, TCR beta sequences from common variable immunodeficiency showed fewer deletions and N-nucleotide insertions.

Assay: immunoSEQ multiplex PCR; the TCRdb copy retains only in-frame clones and omits some. Singletons are absent from the sample, which has over 15,000 clones. Their antigens are not known. Sample: peripheral blood mononuclear cells. These receptors came from a human donor with common variable immunodeficiency.

A word on this clone: The CDR3 goes on 3 residues after the read ends, and that part is filled in from the germline J gene. This sequence joins TRBV11-2 and TRBJ2-3; maybe TRBD2 (6 bases). Looked up from germline, CDR1 is SGHAT and CDR2 is FQNNGV. CDR3 length: 15 residues. Trimming removed 6 bases at V and 1 base at J, with 14 bases between. The part of the CDR3 DNA that was read is TGTGCCAGCAGAAAACTCGGGGGTCGCACAGATACG. Translation: CASRKLGGRTDT. Given in full, the CDR3 is CASRKLGGRTDTQYF. The full variable domain, rest sourced from reference TRBV11-2 and TRBJ2-3, is EAGVAQSPRYKIIEKRQSVAFWCNPISGHATLYWYQQILGQGPKLLIQFQNNGVVDDSQLPKDRFSAERLKGVDSTLKIQPAKLEDSAVYLCASRKLGGRTDTQYFGPGTRLTVL.

Turning to this clone: The observed sequence ends 3 residues before the CDR3 terminus, with the missing tail filled in from the germline J gene. J is TRBJ2-3 and V is TRBV11-2; D not resolved. The CDR3 sequence is 13 residues long. CDR1 SGHAT and CDR2 FQNNGV come from the germline V gene. V lost 5 bases and J 1 base, leaving 7 bases between the germline ends. The covered CDR3 bases are TGTGCCAGCAGCCCTCCGGGCACAGATACG. Protein sequence: CASSPPGTDT. The whole CDR3 reads CASSPPGTDTQYF.

A remark on this clone: The CDR3 extends 3 residues past the end of the read, so its final part is completed from the germline J gene. The chain links TRBV7-6 to TRBJ1-1; D possibly corresponds to TRBD1 (5 bases). The CDR3 runs to 14 residues. Trimming took off 1 base at V and 7 bases at J, with 13 bases between the two ends. Germline-derived CDR1 and CDR2 are SGHVS and FNYEAQ. CDR3 protein: CASSLEAGRGEAFF. The covered CDR3 bases are TGTGCCAGCAGCTTAGAGGCGGGGAGGGGTGAA.

In this sample, this clone turned up many times. CDR3 sequence reads: CASSLRGGADTQYF. The DNA read from the CDR3 is TGCGCCAGCAGCTTGCGGGGGGGCGCAGATACG. The chain carries TRBV5-1 and TRBJ2-3; 8 nucleotides line up with TRBD2. The read ends 3 residues early relative to the CDR3; the germline J gene fills the gap. V shed 1 base, J shed 4 bases, and the junction held 2 bases outside the gene matches. Germline CDR1 SGHRS, CDR2 YFSETQ. This CDR3 is 14 amino acids long.

Note on this clone: The CDR3 extends 3 residues past the end of the read, so its final part is completed from the germline J gene. V is TRBV5-1 and J is TRBJ2-5; tentatively, D is TRBD2 (6 bases). Germline values: CDR1 SGHRS, CDR2 YFSETQ. The CDR3 spans 13 residues. V gave up 2 bases and J gave up 7 bases, with 12 bases separating them. The CDR3 loop reads CASSLAGPGTQYF. CDR3 DNA, as far as it was read: TGCGCCAGCAGCTTAGCGGGCCCGGGGACC.

Regarding this clone: The CDR3 extends 3 residues past the end of the read, so its final part is completed from the germline J gene. The J gene is TRBJ2-3, the V gene TRBV7-2; TRBD2 might be the D (6 bases). Germline-derived CDR1 and CDR2 are SGHTA and FQGNSA. This CDR3 is built from 15 residues. Deletions cut 3 bases from V and 2 bases from J, with 12 bases between. The sequenced part of the CDR3 DNA is TGTGCCAGCAGCTTCCGGGCGGGGCCCACAGATACG. The encoded protein is CASSFRAGPTDT. The CDR3 in its entirety is CASSFRAGPTDTQYF.

This clone was counted between two and nine times. The read terminates 3 residues ahead of where the CDR3 ends, so the germline J gene completes it. The chain couples TRBV20-1 to TRBJ2-1; 8 bases fit TRBD2. The germline gives CDR1 DFQATT, CDR2 SNEGSKA (reference sequence). The V gene end was trimmed by 6 bases and the J gene end by 3 bases; junction bases not matched to a gene: 7. The CDR3 is made up of 14 amino acids. Partial CDR3 DNA: TGCAGTGCGAGGAGCGGGAGCTTCTACAATGAG. Its translation: CSARSGSFYNE. The complete CDR3 reads CSARSGSFYNEQFF.

Remarks on this clone: Coverage ceases 3 residues before the CDR3 finishes, and the germline J gene fills in the end. V usage is TRBV19 and J usage is TRBJ2-5, with D possibly matching TRBD1 (6 bases). V was trimmed by 4 bases and J by 1 base, leaving 13 bases between them. The germline CDR1 and CDR2 sequences are LNHDA and SQIVND (reference sequence). This CDR3 is 15 amino acids long. CDR3 sequence reads: CASSRSTGIQETQYF. The CDR3 bases that were read are TGTGCCAGTAGTAGGTCGACAGGTATCCAAGAGACC.

Concerning this clone: The read terminates 3 residues ahead of where the CDR3 ends, so the germline J gene completes it. J is TRBJ2-3 and V is TRBV7-6; the D call may be TRBD1 or TRBD2 (6 bases each). There are 15 residues in the CDR3. Trimming left V 4 bases short and J 4 bases short, with 15 bases between. Germline V gives CDR1 SGHVS, CDR2 FNYEAQ. CDR3 loop: CASSSRPEGADTQYF. Partial CDR3 DNA: TGTGCCAGCAGCTCCCGACCGGAGGGGGCAGATACG.

The sample holds a few counts of this clone. Coverage ceases 3 residues before the CDR3 finishes, and the germline J gene fills in the end. The chain has TRBV5-5 and TRBJ2-3; D is undetermined. The V end lost 2 bases, the J end lost 4 bases, and 14 bases lay between the germline ends. The CDR3 loop spans 15 amino acids. CDR1 SGHKS and CDR2 YYEKEE come from the germline V gene (reference sequence). Incomplete CDR3 DNA: TGTGCCAGCAGCTTATCTACGAACTTGGCAGATACG. This encodes CASSLSTNLADT. Given in full, the CDR3 is CASSLSTNLADTQYF.

This clone was seen many times. This chain's CDR3 is CASSRDFLKGNTEAFF. The covered CDR3 bases are TGCGCCAGCAGCCGAGATTTCCTTAAAGGGAACACTGAA. The J gene is TRBJ1-1, the V gene TRBV4-1; D gene ambiguous. Sequencing ends 3 residues short of the CDR3 end; the germline J gene provides the rest. Trimming stripped 4 bases from V and 1 base from J, with 16 bases between. The CDR3 has 16 amino acids. In germline, CDR1 is MGHRA, CDR2 YSYEKL.

At least ten counts were recorded for this clone. The CDR3 goes on 3 residues after the read ends, and that part is filled in from the germline J gene. The chain recombines TRBV18 with TRBJ2-2, with D maybe TRBD1 (6 bases). The ends were cut back, 5 bases at V and 7 bases at J, with 14 bases in the middle. The CDR3 extends over 14 amino acids. The germline V gene encodes CDR1 KGHSH and CDR2 LQKENI. CDR3 sequence reads: CASSFTGYGGELFF. Incomplete CDR3 DNA: TGTGCCAGCTCATTCACAGGGTATGGCGGGGAG.

Concerning this clone: Read coverage stops 3 residues before the CDR3 terminus; the germline J gene supplies the remainder. The chain combines TRBV5-1 with TRBJ2-5; 8 positions agree with TRBD2. This CDR3 has 19 amino acids. V was clipped by 2 bases and J by 5 bases; unmatched bases: 20. The germline gives CDR1 SGHRS, CDR2 YFSETQ. The covered CDR3 bases are TGCGCCAGCAGCTTTGGGGACCACCGGGGGGGCCAGGGGTTGGAGACC. Residues: CASSFGDHRGGQGLET. The full CDR3 sequence reads CASSFGDHRGGQGLETQYF.

Notes on this clone: The observed sequence ends 3 residues before the CDR3 terminus, with the missing tail filled in from the germline J gene. This chain connects TRBV18 to TRBJ2-5; no reliable D call. This CDR3 spans 16 amino acids. Trimming pared 1 base from V and 6 bases from J, leaving 18 bases between. Germline CDR1 reads KGHSH; CDR2 reads LQKENI. The covered CDR3 bases are TGTGCCAGCTCACCACAGGGTTTGAGAAACAATCAGACC. Protein: CASSPQGLRNNQT. The whole CDR3 sequence is CASSPQGLRNNQTQYF.

In its sample, this clone was seen many times. The observed sequence ends 3 residues before the CDR3 terminus, with the missing tail filled in from the germline J gene. The rearrangement joins TRBV20-1 to TRBJ2-3; TRBD2 is a possible D gene (6 bases). Germline CDR1 reads DFQATT; CDR2 reads SNEGSKA (reference sequence). The CDR3 has 16 amino acids. Trimming shortened V by 5 bases and J by 0 bases, and 18 bases separated the two germline ends. CDR3 DNA, as far as it was read: TGCAGTGCTTCCCGGATGACTAGGAGGAGCACAGATACG. Protein product: CSASRMTRRSTDT. From start to end, the CDR3 is CSASRMTRRSTDTQYF.

On this clone itself: The CDR3 extends 3 residues past the end of the read, so its final part is completed from the germline J gene. The chain is built from TRBV20-1 and TRBJ2-7; TRBD2 agrees at 7 bases. Per the germline V gene, CDR1 is DFQATT and CDR2 is SNEGSKA (reference sequence). CDR3 length: 14 residues. Germline trimming cut 7 bases from V and 3 bases from J; bases unmatched to any gene: 12. The CDR3 sequence is CSVSRGRGDYEQYF. Incomplete CDR3 DNA: TGCAGTGTCAGTCGGGGGAGGGGTGACTACGAG.

A word on this clone: Read coverage stops 3 residues before the CDR3 terminus; the germline J gene supplies the remainder. The chain is built from TRBV7-9 and TRBJ1-2, with 10 bases lining up with TRBD1. CDR1 is SEHNR and CDR2 is FQNEAQ in the germline V gene (reference sequence). The CDR3 is 14 residues long. With V trimmed by 5 bases and J by 6 bases, 6 bases remained unmatched. CDR3 region: CASSPTGTGDGYTF. The covered CDR3 bases are TGTGCCAGCAGCCCAACCGGGACAGGGGATGGC.

As regards this clone: Read coverage stops 3 residues before the CDR3 terminus; the germline J gene supplies the remainder. The rearrangement uses TRBV19 and TRBJ2-1; tentative D call: TRBD2 (5 bases). CDR3 length: 15 amino acids. With 2 bases removed from V and 2 bases from J, the gap between germline ends came to 10 bases. Per the germline V gene, CDR1 is LNHDA and CDR2 is SQIVND (reference sequence). The CDR3 bases that were read are TGTGCCAGTAGTATATTACTAGGTACCTACAATGAG. As protein: CASSILLGTYNE. The whole CDR3 protein reads CASSILLGTYNEQFF.

The CDR3 bases that were read are TGTGCCAGCTCGCCCTACGATACTAACTATGGC. Amino acid sequence: CASSPYDTNYG. Given in full, the CDR3 is CASSPYDTNYGYTF. The genes are TRBV18 and TRBJ1-2; D uncertain. The sequence runs out 3 residues before the end of the CDR3; the remainder is reconstructed from the germline J gene. From germline, CDR1 is KGHSH and CDR2 LQKENI. With 6 bases removed from V and 0 bases from J, the gap between germline ends came to 11 bases. The CDR3 sequence is 14 residues long.

CDR3 amino acids: CASRGDSSNQPQHF. The DNA read from the CDR3 is TGTGCCAGCAGGGGGGACAGCTCTAATCAGCCC. This chain joins TRBV7-9 and TRBJ1-5; 7 bases agree with TRBD1. The read ends 3 residues shy of where the CDR3 ends; the end is completed using the germline J gene. The CDR3 has 14 amino acids. Germline V lookup: CDR1 SEHNR, CDR2 FQNEAQ (reference sequence). The J segment lost 4 bases and the V segment lost 6 bases, leaving 6 bases of the junction unmatched.